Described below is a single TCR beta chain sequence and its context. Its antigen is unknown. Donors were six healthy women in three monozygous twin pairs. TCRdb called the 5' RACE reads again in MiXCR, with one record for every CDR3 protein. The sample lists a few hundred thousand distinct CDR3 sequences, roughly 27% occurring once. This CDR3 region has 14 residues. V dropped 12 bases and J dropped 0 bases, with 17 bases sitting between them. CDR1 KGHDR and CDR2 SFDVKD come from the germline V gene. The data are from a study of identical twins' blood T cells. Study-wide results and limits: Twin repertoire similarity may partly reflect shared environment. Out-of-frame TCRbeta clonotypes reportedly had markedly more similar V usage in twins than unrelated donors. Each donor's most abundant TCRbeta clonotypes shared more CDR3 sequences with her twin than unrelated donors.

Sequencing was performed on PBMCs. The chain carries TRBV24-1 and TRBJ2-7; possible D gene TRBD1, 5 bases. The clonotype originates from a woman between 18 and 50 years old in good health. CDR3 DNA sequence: TGTGCCGGGGAAGAGGACACACGCTCCTACGAGCAGTACTTC. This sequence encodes CAGEEDTRSYEQYF.